This entry features one T cell receptor beta chain sequence. Its antigen is undetermined. The CDR3 extends over 13 amino acids. The germline V gene encodes CDR1 MNHNS and CDR2 SASEGT. Trimming pared 2 bases from V and 0 bases from J, leaving 4 bases between. This entry comes from a study of cytomegalovirus exposure and HLA in healthy donors. Broader study findings: Sequencing artifact likely explains a cluster of highly shared sequence variants. There were a few CMV-associated chains whose specificity for CMV antigens was confirmed in vitro. The productive fraction for most TCR beta V segments was about 90% or about 30% in an earlier analysis.

Use of 60 Vbeta and 13 Jbeta primers characterized the PCR. Produced via immunoSEQ multiplex PCR; TCRdb's table is partial and in-frame only. The sample has about 90,000 clones; just over 65% are singletons. The receptor was isolated from a man aged 25-45 years in good health and CMV-seronegative. The J gene is TRBJ1-2, the V gene TRBV6-1; D gene ambiguous. Sequencing was carried out using PBMCs. The CDR3, as DNA: TGTGCCAGCAGTGAAACAACTAACTATGGCTACACCTTC. Its protein product is CASSETTNYGYTF.